This T cell receptor beta chain was documented in a study of shared clonotypes between healthy human individuals. Whole-study results and caveats: Since donors were few, the genetic and exposure-history diversity represented was limited. Generally, naive subsets came out with larger estimated richness than memory subsets.

At a deep level, the assay was run. The material for each subset, its genomic DNA, was split evenly across several immunoSEQ plates. Profiled with immunoSEQ multiplex PCR; TCRdb holds only in-frame clones, not every one. The table shows over a million clones, with under 80% occurring only once. This clone has a handful of counts. Its antigen is not identified. This CDR3 has 16 amino acids. With V trimmed by 3 bases and J by 1 base, 8 bases remained unmatched. Germline CDR1 is MGHRA and CDR2 is YSYEKL. The TCR sequence derives from a man younger than 35 in good health. What was sequenced was memory CD4+ T cells sorted from blood. Specified subset: CD45RA-negative fraction. The chain is built from TRBV4-1 and TRBJ1-1; TRBD1 matches at 7 bases. The CDR3 spells CASSHPARQGNTEAFF. In nucleotides, the CDR3 is TGCGCCAGCAGCCACCCTGCGAGACAGGGGAACACTGAAGCTTTCTTT.